This T cell receptor beta chain was observed in a study of human T cells and chemical hapten exposure. Overall study context: An approximately 2 cm by approximately 2 cm inner upper arm patch received 2% DPC for sensitization.

Germline loops: CDR1 SGHTA, CDR2 FQGNSA. This CDR3 has 14 residues. V dropped 1 base and J dropped 2 bases, with 8 bases sitting between them. Regarding time point: patch test 2, 6 weeks after DPC sensitization. Treatment specified: therapeutic diphenylcyclopropenone sensitization with weekly scalp DPC. Venepuncture was done earlier than the placement of each patch test. This clonotype has a count of ten or more. MiXCR was run by TCRdb on the RACE reads, yielding one entry per CDR3 protein. The sample records a few hundred thousand distinct CDR3 sequences, just under 6.5% being singletons. The receptor was isolated from a woman under 30 with alopecia areata. Some clones in this sample may be carry-over from other donors' samples. The chain employs TRBV7-2 and TRBJ2-5; D gene unclear. This specimen consisted of whole blood, obtained in connection with sensitization to the hapten diphenylcyclopropenone (DPC). The CDR3 bases are TGTGCCAGCAGCTTAGACTACAGACAAGAGACCCAGTACTTC. It encodes CASSLDYRQETQYF.